One sample yielded the 26 T cell receptor beta chains listed below, sequenced in a study of glioma-infiltrating T cells after dendritic cell vaccination. The repertoire was sequenced with immunoSEQ multiplex PCR; TCRdb's copy has only in-frame clones and lacks some. The table shows 75,000 to 100,000 clones, with roughly 83% occurring only once. Sequenced here: blood, sampled before dendritic cell vaccination. Every receptor here comes from a human donor with glioblastoma.

This chain joins TRBV2 and TRBJ2-4; D perhaps matches TRBD1 (6 bases). Looked up from germline, CDR1 is SNHLY and CDR2 is FYNNEI. The CDR3 is 14 amino acids. The V end was cut by 6 bases, the J end by 2 bases, with 11 bases between. CDR3 in DNA: TGTGCCAGCAGGGTCCGGGACACCAAAAACATTCAGTACTTC. Translation: CASRVRDTKNIQYF.

V and J are TRBV10-3 and TRBJ1-2, with D hard to call. V gave up 2 bases and J gave up 6 bases, with 10 bases separating them. The CDR3 is 13 amino acids. Germline values: CDR1 ENHRY, CDR2 SYGVKD. In DNA form, the CDR3 reads TGTGCCATCAGTGAGAGAGAGTTGGATGGCTACACCTTC. Translation: CAISERELDGYTF.

V and J are TRBV4-2 and TRBJ2-1; D perhaps matches TRBD2 (6 bases). Germline CDR1 LGHNA, CDR2 YNFKEQ. This CDR3 is built from 14 residues. V was cut by 4 bases and J by 7 bases, with 14 bases left in between. The CDR3 reads CASSPWGSGNEQFF. CDR3 nucleotides: TGTGCCAGCAGCCCGTGGGGGAGCGGGAATGAGCAGTTCTTC.

This clone turned up a few times. The rearrangement links TRBV14 to TRBJ2-2; no definite D call. From germline, CDR1 is SGHDN and CDR2 FVKESK. The CDR3 runs to 14 residues. Trimming shortened V by 1 base and J by 6 bases, and 9 bases separated the two germline ends. The CDR3 sequence: CASSQAVPAGELFF. The CDR3 coding sequence is TGTGCCAGCAGCCAAGCTGTGCCAGCCGGGGAGCTGTTTTTT.

This clone was recorded only once. The chain joins TRBV30 to TRBJ2-7; D possibly corresponds to TRBD2 (5 bases). Trimming left V 0 bases short and J 3 bases short, with 12 bases between. The germline V gene has CDR1 GTSNPN and CDR2 SVGIG (reference sequence). CDR3 length: 14 residues. CDR3: CAWSVGGNSYEQYF. The CDR3 region has the DNA TGTGCCTGGAGTGTAGGAGGAAATAGCTACGAGCAGTACTTC.

V and J are TRBV4-2 and TRBJ2-2, with a possible D match to TRBD2 (5 bases). This CDR3 spans 16 amino acids. The germline V gene has CDR1 LGHNA and CDR2 YNFKEQ. V dropped 0 bases and J dropped 7 bases, with 15 bases sitting between them. CDR3 DNA sequence: TGTGCCAGCAGCCAAGACCTTCGGGCTAGCCACGGGGAGCTGTTTTTT. Residues: CASSQDLRASHGELFF.

The J gene is TRBJ1-6, the V gene TRBV6-5; tentative D call: TRBD1 (5 bases). The CDR3 extends over 13 amino acids. Germline CDR1 and CDR2: MNHEY and SVGAGI. V was cut by 6 bases and J by 8 bases, with 11 bases left in between. Here the CDR3 DNA reads TGTGCCAGCAGCAGGGAGGAGGATTCACCCCTCCACTTT. Translated: CASSREEDSPLHF.

The rearrangement joins TRBV6-4 to TRBJ2-1; 9 nucleotides line up with TRBD1. The V segment lost 2 bases and the J segment 8 bases; nucleotides outside the gene matches: 7. CDR3 length: 15 residues. From germline, CDR1 is MRHNA and CDR2 SNTAGT. CDR3 loop: CASSDTGQGLDEQFF. The CDR3 DNA follows: TGTGCCAGCAGTGACACCGGACAGGGGTTGGATGAGCAGTTCTTC.

The V gene is TRBV28, the J gene TRBJ2-1; 11 nucleotides align to TRBD2. CDR3 length: 19 residues. The germline CDR1 and CDR2 sequences are MDHEN and SYDVKM. J was trimmed by 0 bases and V by 4 bases; bases with no gene match: 11. CDR3 DNA: TGTGCCAGCAGTTCAACTAGCGGGAGTAGGACGGGCTCCTACAATGAGCAGTTCTTC. Translation gives CASSSTSGSRTGSYNEQFF.

This chain joins TRBV28 and TRBJ2-7; 12 nucleotides match TRBD2. CDR3 length: 16 amino acids. The V and J ends lost 7 bases and 4 bases, in that order; junction bases with no gene match: 11. CDR1 is MDHEN and CDR2 is SYDVKM in the germline V gene. CDR3 sequence (DNA): TGTGCCAGCAAAACTGCGGGACTAGCGGGCTATTACGAGCAGTACTTC. Translating it yields CASKTAGLAGYYEQYF.

The chain combines TRBV19 with TRBJ2-2; no reliable D call. This CDR3 is 14 amino acids long. Germline V lookup: CDR1 LNHDA, CDR2 SQIVND (reference sequence). V shed 6 bases and J shed 6 bases, with 14 bases lying between them. The CDR3 coding sequence is TGTGCCAGTAGCCAAGAGAGGCGTCCCGGGGAGCTGTTTTTT. Its protein product is CASSQERRPGELFF.

J is TRBJ1-1 and V is TRBV7-9; no clear D gene. With 4 bases removed from V and 0 bases from J, the gap between germline ends came to 12 bases. The CDR3 runs 15 residues. The germline V gene has CDR1 SEHNR and CDR2 FQNEAQ (reference sequence). CDR3 residues: CASSSLGRLNTEAFF. The CDR3 nucleotides are TGTGCCAGCAGCTCCTTGGGCCGTTTGAACACTGAAGCTTTCTTT.

This chain uses TRBV6-1 with TRBJ1-1, with a possible D match to TRBD1 (6 bases). The CDR3 loop spans 12 amino acids. From germline, CDR1 is MNHNS and CDR2 SASEGT. With 5 bases removed from V and 6 bases from J, the gap between germline ends came to 10 bases. The CDR3 DNA is TGTGCCAGCAGTCGCGGACAGTCTGAAGCTTTCTTT. Protein sequence: CASSRGQSEAFF.

This chain uses TRBV5-1 with TRBJ2-1, with TRBD1 identical over 9 bases. V was clipped by 3 bases and J by 3 bases; unmatched bases: 4. This CDR3 comprises 15 residues. Germline assignment: CDR1 SGHRS and CDR2 YFSETQ. The CDR3 nucleotides are TGCGCCAGCAGCTCCGCGACAGGGGGCTACAATGAGCAGTTCTTC. Encoded protein: CASSSATGGYNEQFF.

The V and J genes are TRBV6-6 and TRBJ2-7; 11 bases line up with TRBD2. There are 15 residues in the CDR3. V gave up 5 bases and J gave up 2 bases; unmatched junction bases: 5. Germline values: CDR1 MNHNY, CDR2 SVGAGI (reference sequence). DNA of the CDR3: TGTGCCAGCAGTCTCACTAGCGGGGGCACCTACGAGCAGTACTTC. Translation: CASSLTSGGTYEQYF.

The chain carries TRBV6-1 and TRBJ1-2; the match to TRBD1 covers 9 bases. CDR3 size: 13 residues. Germline CDR1 reads MNHNS; CDR2 reads SASEGT. V trimming: 6 bases; J trimming: 7 bases; junction bases outside the gene matches: 6. CDR3 residues: CASRVTGGVGYTF. The CDR3 nucleotides read TGTGCCAGCAGGGTGACAGGGGGAGTTGGCTACACCTTC.

This clone was seen once. The J gene is TRBJ2-2, the V gene TRBV4-2, with a possible D match to TRBD2 (6 bases). V was shortened by 5 bases and J by 4 bases, with 14 bases between the two germline ends. CDR1 is LGHNA and CDR2 is YNFKEQ in the germline V gene. The CDR3 contains 15 residues. The CDR3 loop reads CASSEDGRITGELFF. In nucleotides, the CDR3 is TGTGCCAGCAGCGAGGACGGGAGAATCACCGGGGAGCTGTTTTTT.

The chain carries TRBV25-1 and TRBJ1-1; 10 positions agree with TRBD1. CDR1 and CDR2 from the germline V gene are MGHDK and SYGVNS. The CDR3 is made up of 13 amino acids. V was pared by 7 bases and J by 5 bases, with 4 bases of the junction left unmatched. CDR3 DNA sequence: TGTGCCAGCATAGGGACAGGGGTAACTGAAGCTTTCTTT. Its protein is CASIGTGVTEAFF.

The J gene is TRBJ2-7, the V gene TRBV29-1; no clear D. With 1 base removed from V and 0 bases from J, the gap between germline ends came to 7 bases. Per the germline V gene, CDR1 is SQVTM and CDR2 is ANQGSEA. This CDR3 contains 13 residues. The CDR3 DNA sequence: TGCAGCGTTGAAGTTCCATTCTCCTACGAGCAGTACTTC. Its protein is CSVEVPFSYEQYF.

This clone appeared a single time. The chain recombines TRBV6-5 with TRBJ1-3, with D uncertain. Germline loops: CDR1 MNHEY, CDR2 SVGAGI. V dropped 7 bases and J dropped 0 bases, with 13 bases sitting between them. The CDR3 extends over 15 amino acids. CDR3 nucleotides: TGTGCCAGCACCCGGGGAGGCTCCTCTGGAAACACCATATATTTT. This encodes CASTRGGSSGNTIYF.

The gene calls are TRBV6-1 and TRBJ1-2; unclear D gene. V lost 3 bases and J 8 bases, leaving 13 bases between the germline ends. Germline CDR1 and CDR2: MNHNS and SASEGT. This CDR3 region has 13 residues. The CDR3 here is CASSEDYTGGYTF. The CDR3 DNA is TGTGCCAGCAGTGAGGATTACACGGGGGGCTACACCTTC.

This clone appeared a single time. The chain carries TRBV27 and TRBJ2-3; 7 bases fit TRBD1. CDR1 is MNHEY and CDR2 is SMNVEV in the germline V gene (reference sequence). Germline trimming cut 9 bases from V and 2 bases from J; bases unmatched to any gene: 14. The CDR3 is 16 residues long. In nucleotides, the CDR3 is TGTGCCAGTCACGCGAGGGGGCTTTTTATCACAGATACGCAGTATTTT. The encoded protein is CASHARGLFITDTQYF.

The rearrangement links TRBV6-5 to TRBJ1-1, with 9 bases matching TRBD1. Germline trimming cut 5 bases from V and 5 bases from J; bases unmatched to any gene: 9. The germline V gene has CDR1 MNHEY and CDR2 SVGAGI. The CDR3 runs to 15 residues. Here the CDR3 reads CASSSEQGAITEAFF. The CDR3 DNA sequence: TGTGCCAGCAGTAGCGAACAGGGGGCAATAACTGAAGCTTTCTTT.

The chain joins TRBV5-1 to TRBJ2-2; D uncertain. CDR3 length equals 13 residues. Between the trimmed V and J ends, which lost 1 base and 7 bases, there was a span of 8 bases. Germline-derived CDR1 and CDR2 are SGHRS and YFSETQ. The CDR3 sequence: CASSLQFIGELFF. CDR3 nucleotide sequence: TGCGCCAGCAGCTTGCAGTTTATCGGGGAGCTGTTTTTT.

The chain joins TRBV9 to TRBJ2-7; 9 nucleotides agree with TRBD1. V trimming: 4 bases; J trimming: 0 bases; junction bases outside the gene matches: 8. This CDR3 is built from 16 residues. In germline, CDR1 is SGDLS, CDR2 YYNGEE. The CDR3 here is CASSPHGTGHSYEQYF. The CDR3 nucleotides are TGTGCCAGCAGCCCTCACGGGACAGGGCACTCCTACGAGCAGTACTTC.

J is TRBJ2-1 and V is TRBV9; no clear D gene. The CDR3 extends over 15 amino acids. Germline CDR1 and CDR2: SGDLS and YYNGEE. Trimming left V 0 bases short and J 0 bases short, with 7 bases between. The CDR3 reads CASSVEPSSYNEQFF. For the CDR3, the DNA is TGTGCCAGCAGCGTAGAACCGAGCTCCTACAATGAGCAGTTCTTC.